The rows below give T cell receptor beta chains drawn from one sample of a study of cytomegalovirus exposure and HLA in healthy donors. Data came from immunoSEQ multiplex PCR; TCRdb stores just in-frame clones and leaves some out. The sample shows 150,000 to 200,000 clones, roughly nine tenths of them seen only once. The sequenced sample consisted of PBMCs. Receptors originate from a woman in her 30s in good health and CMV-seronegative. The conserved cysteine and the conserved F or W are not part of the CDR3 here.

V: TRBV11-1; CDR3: ASSLASFDEQF
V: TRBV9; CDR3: ASSANLQGGEQY
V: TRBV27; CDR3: ASSLRAFSQNTEAF
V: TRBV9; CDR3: ASSVGGTGLNYGYT
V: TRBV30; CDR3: AWSAFEDHEKLF
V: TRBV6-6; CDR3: ASSSTTGGQETQY
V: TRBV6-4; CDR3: ASSEGGAPSNEQF
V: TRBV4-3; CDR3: ASSTSTIGPQH
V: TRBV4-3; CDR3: ASSRGRLAGGNTGELF
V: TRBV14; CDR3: ASSRQGDRYYGYT
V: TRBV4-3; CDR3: ASSQDKVYRVSYEQY
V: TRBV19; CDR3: ASNLMNQPQH
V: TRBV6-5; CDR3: ASSYAGQGDSYEQY
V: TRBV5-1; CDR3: ASSSGTLDRGGDGYT
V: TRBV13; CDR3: ASSSPNSGFGTTDTQY
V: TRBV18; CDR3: ASSPPEAGLGYT
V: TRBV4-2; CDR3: ASSQRPPAGNTIY
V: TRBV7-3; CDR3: ASSLNRAPETEAF
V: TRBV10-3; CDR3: AISGVNTEAF
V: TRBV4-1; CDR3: ASSQDNTGAAYEQY
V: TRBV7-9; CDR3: ASRRSGASSYNEQF
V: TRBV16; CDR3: ASRGQRRGGYT
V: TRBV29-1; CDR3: SAGGQGPYEQY
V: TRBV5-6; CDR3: ASSLLQQDSPLH
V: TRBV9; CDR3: ASSVHSNTEAF
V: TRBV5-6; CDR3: ASSLDARANTEAF
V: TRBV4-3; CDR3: ASSQDRGGLNQPQH
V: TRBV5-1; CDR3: ASSQTDTEAF
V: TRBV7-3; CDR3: ASSLIPLQKLVPNNEQF
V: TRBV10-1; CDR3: ATAPSGAGVTDTQY
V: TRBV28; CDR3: ASIGGEGYRPQH
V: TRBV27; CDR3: ASSTPGQLNTEAF